This TCR beta chain derives from a study of high-grade serous ovarian cancer treatment subgroups. Tumor samples were obtained before definitive surgery or chemotherapy. This CDR3 is built from 13 residues. The germline CDR1 and CDR2 sequences are MRHNA and SNTAGT. TCRdb's table, derived via immunoSEQ multiplex PCR, lists solely in-frame clones and lacks some. The profile covers about 11,000 clones, with roughly 87% appearing a single time and around 7% taken by the ten largest. A remark on this clone: The junction and the germline gene differ at one end; a read error may be behind it.

What was sequenced was tumor tissue. The V gene is TRBV6-4, the J gene TRBJ1-1, with D maybe TRBD1 (5 bases). This TCR came from a human donor with high-grade serous ovarian cancer. As DNA, the CDR3 is TGTGCCAGCAGTGACTCTCCGGGGCGTCGGCTGAGCTTT. It encodes CASSDSPGRRLSF.